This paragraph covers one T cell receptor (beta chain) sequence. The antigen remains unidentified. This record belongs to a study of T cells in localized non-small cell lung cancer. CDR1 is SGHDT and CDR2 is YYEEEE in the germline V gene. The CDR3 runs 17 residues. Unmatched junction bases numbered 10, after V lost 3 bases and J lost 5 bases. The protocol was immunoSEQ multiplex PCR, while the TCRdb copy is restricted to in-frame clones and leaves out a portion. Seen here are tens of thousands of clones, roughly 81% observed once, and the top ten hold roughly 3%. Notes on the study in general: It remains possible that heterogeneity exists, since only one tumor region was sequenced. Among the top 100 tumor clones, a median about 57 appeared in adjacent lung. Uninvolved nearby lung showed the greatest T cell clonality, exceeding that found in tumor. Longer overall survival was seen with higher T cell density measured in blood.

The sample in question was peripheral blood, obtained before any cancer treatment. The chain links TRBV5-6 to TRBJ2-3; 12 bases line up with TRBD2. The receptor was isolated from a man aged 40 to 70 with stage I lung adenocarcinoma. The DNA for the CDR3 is TGTGCCAGCAGCTGGCAACTAGCGGGGGGCCTAGGAGATACGCAGTATTTT. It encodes CASSWQLAGGLGDTQYF.